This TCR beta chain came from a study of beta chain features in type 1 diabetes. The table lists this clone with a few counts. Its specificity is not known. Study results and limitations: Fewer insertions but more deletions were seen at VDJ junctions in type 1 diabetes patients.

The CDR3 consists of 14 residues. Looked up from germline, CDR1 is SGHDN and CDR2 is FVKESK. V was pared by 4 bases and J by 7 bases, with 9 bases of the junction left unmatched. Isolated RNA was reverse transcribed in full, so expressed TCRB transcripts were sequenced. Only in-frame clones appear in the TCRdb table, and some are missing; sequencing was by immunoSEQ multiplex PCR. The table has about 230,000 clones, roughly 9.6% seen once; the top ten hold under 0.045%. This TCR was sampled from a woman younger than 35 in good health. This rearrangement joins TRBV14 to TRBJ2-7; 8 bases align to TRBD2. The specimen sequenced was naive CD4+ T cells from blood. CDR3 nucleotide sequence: TGTGCCAGCAGCCCCCAAGCGGGAGTGGGTGAGCAGTACTTC. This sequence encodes CASSPQAGVGEQYF.